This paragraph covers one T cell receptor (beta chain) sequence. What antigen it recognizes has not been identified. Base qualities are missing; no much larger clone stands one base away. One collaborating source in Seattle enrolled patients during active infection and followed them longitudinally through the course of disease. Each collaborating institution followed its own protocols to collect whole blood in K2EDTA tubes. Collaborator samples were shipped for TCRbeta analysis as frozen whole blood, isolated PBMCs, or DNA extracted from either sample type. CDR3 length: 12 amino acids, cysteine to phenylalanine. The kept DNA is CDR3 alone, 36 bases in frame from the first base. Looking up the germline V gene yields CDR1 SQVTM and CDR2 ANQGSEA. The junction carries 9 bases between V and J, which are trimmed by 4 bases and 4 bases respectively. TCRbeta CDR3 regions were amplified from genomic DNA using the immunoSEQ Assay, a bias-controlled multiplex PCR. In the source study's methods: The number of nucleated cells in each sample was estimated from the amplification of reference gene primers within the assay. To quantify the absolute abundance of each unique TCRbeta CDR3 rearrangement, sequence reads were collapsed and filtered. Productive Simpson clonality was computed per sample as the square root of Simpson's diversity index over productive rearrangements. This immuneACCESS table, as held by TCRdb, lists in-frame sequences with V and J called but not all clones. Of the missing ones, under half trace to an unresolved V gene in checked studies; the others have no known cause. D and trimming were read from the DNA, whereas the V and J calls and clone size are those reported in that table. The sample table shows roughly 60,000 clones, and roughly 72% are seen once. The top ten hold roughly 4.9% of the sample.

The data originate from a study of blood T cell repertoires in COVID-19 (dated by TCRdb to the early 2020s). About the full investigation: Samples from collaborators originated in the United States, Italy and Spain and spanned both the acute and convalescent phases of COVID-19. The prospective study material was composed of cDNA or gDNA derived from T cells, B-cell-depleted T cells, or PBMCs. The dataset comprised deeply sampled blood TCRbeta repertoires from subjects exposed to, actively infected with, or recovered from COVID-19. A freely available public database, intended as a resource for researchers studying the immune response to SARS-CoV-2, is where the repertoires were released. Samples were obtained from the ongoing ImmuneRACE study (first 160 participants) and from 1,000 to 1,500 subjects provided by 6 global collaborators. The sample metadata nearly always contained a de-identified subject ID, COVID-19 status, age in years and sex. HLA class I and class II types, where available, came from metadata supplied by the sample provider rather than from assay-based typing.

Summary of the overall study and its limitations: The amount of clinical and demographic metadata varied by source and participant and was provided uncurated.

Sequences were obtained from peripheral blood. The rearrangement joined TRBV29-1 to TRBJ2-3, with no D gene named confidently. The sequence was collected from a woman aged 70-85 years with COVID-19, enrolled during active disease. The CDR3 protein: CSVVSSADTQYF. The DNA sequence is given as TGCAGCGTTGTATCCAGCGCAGATACGCAGTATTTT.